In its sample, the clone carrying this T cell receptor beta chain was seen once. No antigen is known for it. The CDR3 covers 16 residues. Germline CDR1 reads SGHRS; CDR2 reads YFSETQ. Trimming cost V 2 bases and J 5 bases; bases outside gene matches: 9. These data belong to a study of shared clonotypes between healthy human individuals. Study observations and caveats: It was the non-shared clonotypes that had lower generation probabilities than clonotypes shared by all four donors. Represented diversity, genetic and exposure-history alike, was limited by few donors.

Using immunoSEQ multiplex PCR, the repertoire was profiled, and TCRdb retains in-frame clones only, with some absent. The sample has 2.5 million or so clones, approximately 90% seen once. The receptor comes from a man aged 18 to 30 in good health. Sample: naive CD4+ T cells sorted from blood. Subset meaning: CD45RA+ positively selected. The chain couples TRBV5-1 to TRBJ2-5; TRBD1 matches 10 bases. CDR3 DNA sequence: TGCGCCAGCAGCTTAGTACCGGGACAGGGGAGGGAGACCCAGTACTTC. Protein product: CASSLVPGQGRETQYF.